The 28 T cell receptor beta chains reported below all come from one sample, sequenced in a study of metastatic and nonmetastatic thyroid tumors. With MiXCR, TCRdb reprocessed the PCR reads. The sample carries some 40,000 clones, 15% to 20% recorded once. Before thyroid surgery, none of the patients had received any treatment. The sample taken for sequencing was tumor tissue. These receptors were taken from a female donor with papillary thyroid cancer or a benign thyroid nodule (not recorded which). Some clones in this sample may be carry-over from other donors' samples.

There are many counts of this clone. The chain recombines TRBV6-1 with TRBJ1-1, with TRBD1 matching 9 bases. V shed 5 bases and J 3 bases; nucleotides not matched to a gene: 4. The CDR3 is 14 amino acids. Germline-derived CDR1 and CDR2 are MNHNS and SASEGT. CDR3 in DNA: TGTGCCAGCAGTAACAGGGGGCCGGACACTGAAGCTTTCTTT. Translating it yields CASSNRGPDTEAFF.

This clone appeared a few times. The V call is TRBV5-4, the J call TRBJ2-5, with D tentatively TRBD1 (7 bases). Germline-derived CDR1 and CDR2 are SGHNT and YYREEE (reference sequence). The CDR3 sequence is 16 residues long. V lost 4 bases to trimming and J lost 7 bases, with 23 bases between them. CDR3 in DNA: TGTGCCAGCAGCCTGGACAGGAGGATGACTAGTTCGACCCAGTACTTC. Translated: CASSLDRRMTSSTQYF.

This clone was seen many times. A much larger clone is a single base away; this may be a read error. The chain employs TRBV6-6 and TRBJ1-1, with D tentatively TRBD1 (5 bases). CDR3 size: 13 residues. From germline, CDR1 is MNHNY and CDR2 SVGAGI (reference sequence). The CDR3 bases are TGTGCCAGCAGCTACTCGAGACAGACCGAAGCTTTCTTT. It encodes CASSYSRQTEAFF.

This clone appeared many times. The chain recombines TRBV28 with TRBJ2-5; TRBD2 agrees at 13 bases. The CDR3 covers 16 residues. J was trimmed by 5 bases and V by 3 bases; bases with no gene match: 6. Germline V gives CDR1 MDHEN, CDR2 SYDVKM. The DNA of the CDR3 is TGTGCCAGCAGTTTCGGACTAGCGGGAGATATGGAGACCCAGTACTTC. Protein product: CASSFGLAGDMETQYF.

This clone was recorded many times. A read error is possible here, since a much larger clone lies one base away. V usage is TRBV28 and J usage is TRBJ2-1; 8 nucleotides line up with TRBD1. Germline-derived CDR1 and CDR2 are MDHEN and SYDVKM. The CDR3 extends over 15 amino acids. The CDR3 is CAGSLTGGYYNEQFF. As DNA, the CDR3 is TGTGCCGGCAGTTTAACAGGGGGTTATTACAATGAGCAGTTCTTC.

The chain recombines TRBV28 with TRBJ2-7, with D tentatively TRBD2 (5 bases). V lost 6 bases and J lost 4, with 13 bases in between. This CDR3 has 13 residues. Germline values: CDR1 MDHEN, CDR2 SYDVKM. In DNA form, the CDR3 reads TGTGCCAGCAGCGGGCCCGGGGAGTACGAGCAGTACTTC. Translation gives CASSGPGEYEQYF.

The CDR3 DNA reads as TGCGCCAGCGAAGGGTCACTGTACACTGAAGCTTTCTTT. This sequence encodes CASEGSLYTEAFF. The chain joins TRBV10-2 to TRBJ1-1, with unresolved D. Germline V CDR1 and CDR2: WSHSY, SAAADI. The V end was cut by 8 bases, the J end by 3 bases, with 13 bases between. The CDR3 is 13 amino acids.

This clone has a count of ten or more. This rearrangement joins TRBV10-2 to TRBJ1-6, with D hard to call. Trimming left V 6 bases short and J 9 bases short, with 15 bases between. The germline gives CDR1 WSHSY, CDR2 SAAADI. The CDR3 runs to 14 residues. The CDR3 region has the DNA TGCGCCAGCAGAGGTGGTGGTTTTCGTTCACCCCTCCACTTT. It yields the protein CASRGGGFRSPLHF.

V and J are TRBV30 and TRBJ2-6; D is possibly TRBD1 or TRBD2 (6 bases each). From germline, CDR1 is GTSNPN and CDR2 SVGIG (reference sequence). The ends were cut back, 4 bases at V and 0 bases at J, with 19 bases in the middle. This CDR3 is built from 18 residues. In nucleotides, the CDR3 is TGTGCCTGGACCCCCCCGGGGGCGGAGGGCTCTGGGGCCAACGTCCTGACTTTC. This translates into CAWTPPGAEGSGANVLTF.

This clone has ten or more counts. The chain is built from TRBV6-1 and TRBJ1-5, with unresolved D. V dropped 7 bases and J dropped 9 bases, with 16 bases sitting between them. CDR1 is MNHNS, CDR2 SASEGT, per germline. The CDR3 is 13 residues long. CDR3: CASTMTIIRPQHF. In DNA form, the CDR3 reads TGTGCCAGCACCATGACAATTATAAGGCCCCAGCATTTT.

This clone was counted ten times or more. J is TRBJ2-7 and V is TRBV20-1; 10 bases fit TRBD2. The V gene end was trimmed by 5 bases and the J gene end by 0 bases; junction bases not matched to a gene: 13. Germline V gene data show CDR1 as DFQATT and CDR2 as SNEGSKA (reference sequence). The CDR3 runs 17 residues. CDR3 amino acids: CSAFGPGSSGGSYEQYF. DNA for the CDR3: TGCAGTGCTTTTGGCCCTGGGTCTAGCGGGGGCTCCTACGAGCAGTACTTC.

Concerning this clone itself: Possible read error: a much larger clone is one base away. The chain employs TRBV12-3 or TRBV12-4 and TRBJ2-7; possible D gene TRBD2, 6 bases. The CDR3 runs to 13 residues. V was pared by 3 bases and J by 3 bases, with 9 bases between. CDR3 coding DNA: TGTGCCAGCAGTTTCAGGGAGGTCTACGAGCAGTACTTC. This sequence encodes CASSFREVYEQYF.

The rearrangement uses TRBV6-1 and TRBJ1-2, with 9 bases fitting TRBD1. Trimming cost V 2 bases and J 6 bases; bases outside gene matches: 13. CDR1 and CDR2 from the germline V gene are MNHNS and SASEGT. The CDR3 is made up of 17 amino acids. Here the CDR3 DNA reads TGTGCCAGCAGTGAACCTCCGGGACAGGGTGAGAGGGATGGCTACACCTTC. Protein: CASSEPPGQGERDGYTF.

There are many counts of this clone. The chain recombines TRBV9 with TRBJ2-1; 8 positions agree with TRBD2. The CDR3 runs 12 residues. The V and J ends lost 4 bases and 9 bases, in that order; junction bases with no gene match: 3. CDR1 and CDR2 (germline): SGDLS, YYNGEE. The CDR3 bases are TGTGCCAGCAGCCCCGGGGGGGGTGAGCAGTTCTTC. As protein: CASSPGGGEQFF.

The rearrangement links TRBV19 to TRBJ1-1; D not certain. V lost 9 bases, J lost 4 bases, and 12 bases lay in between. The V gene's germline CDR1 is LNHDA and CDR2 SQIVND (reference sequence). This CDR3 is 12 amino acids long. The CDR3, as DNA: TGTGCCAGCAAAGGACGGATCACTGAAGCTTTCTTT. This gives the protein CASKGRITEAFF.

About this clone: A much larger clone sits a single nucleotide away, making a read error possible. The V and J genes are TRBV3-1 and TRBJ2-5; 9 bases match TRBD1. Germline CDR1 reads LGHDT; CDR2 reads YNNKEL (reference sequence). The J segment lost 4 bases and the V segment lost 7 bases, leaving 13 bases of the junction unmatched. This CDR3 has 16 residues. Here the CDR3 reads CASMRTGVALSETQYF. CDR3 coding DNA: TGTGCCAGCATGCGGACAGGGGTGGCCCTCTCAGAGACCCAGTACTTC.

This clone was seen many times. The chain joins TRBV9 to TRBJ2-5; weak D call: TRBD2 (6 bases). The V and J ends lost 7 bases and 7 bases respectively, with 11 bases between them. Per the germline V gene, CDR1 is SGDLS and CDR2 is YYNGEE. CDR3 length: 11 residues. The CDR3 spells CASGTGGTQYF. For the CDR3, the DNA is TGTGCCAGCGGAACCGGGGGGACCCAGTACTTC.

This clone came up many times. The chain uses TRBV6-2 or TRBV6-3 and TRBJ1-1; unclear D gene. V dropped 2 bases and J dropped 5 bases, with 6 bases sitting between them. The CDR3 totals 12 residues. Per the germline V gene, CDR1 is MNHEY and CDR2 is SVGEGT. The chain's CDR3 is CASSYGETEAFF. CDR3 in DNA: TGTGCCAGCAGTTACGGGGAGACTGAAGCTTTCTTT.

This clone was detected ten times or more. The chain joins TRBV27 to TRBJ1-1, with D unclear. The CDR3 totals 13 residues. V lost 5 bases to trimming and J lost 7 bases, with 14 bases between them. The germline V gene has CDR1 MNHEY and CDR2 SMNVEV (reference sequence). The CDR3 loop is CASSAATEGEAFF. CDR3 nucleotides: TGTGCCAGCAGTGCCGCGACCGAGGGTGAAGCTTTCTTT.

Details on this clone: One base away lies a much larger clone, so this may be a sequencing read error. V gene TRBV28 combines with J gene TRBJ1-2; D perhaps matches TRBD1 (6 bases). This CDR3 comprises 12 residues. V dropped 10 bases and J dropped 2 bases, with 11 bases sitting between them. From germline, CDR1 is MDHEN and CDR2 SYDVKM. In DNA, the CDR3 is TGTGCCACCAGCAGGGGAAACTATGGCTACACCTTC. Residues: CATSRGNYGYTF.

Comment on this clone: A clone one base away is much larger, so this may be a read error. This sequence joins TRBV7-2 and TRBJ2-5; D call uncertain. The CDR3 is 13 residues long. Germline assignment: CDR1 SGHTA and CDR2 FQGNSA. The CDR3 protein is CANSPDPQETQYF. The CDR3 bases are TGTGCCAACAGCCCCGACCCACAAGAGACCCAGTACTTC.

To note about this clone: A much larger clone lies a single base off, so this may be a read error. V gene TRBV6-1 combines with J gene TRBJ2-2, with D possibly TRBD2 on 6 matching bases. The CDR3 contains 16 residues. CDR1 and CDR2 from the germline V gene are MNHNS and SASEGT. With 5 bases removed from V and 7 bases from J, the gap between germline ends came to 20 bases. As DNA, the CDR3 is TGTGCCAGCAGTAGCGCCGGGACTCCGGGTGGCGGGGAGCTGTTTTTT. It is translated as CASSSAGTPGGGELFF.

This clone was observed at least ten times. The sample carries other DNA sequences with the same CDR3. The chain joins TRBV5-1 to TRBJ2-2, with TRBD2 identical over 15 bases. The CDR3 has 16 residues. From germline, CDR1 is SGHRS and CDR2 YFSETQ. V lost 4 bases, J lost 7 bases, and 5 bases stayed unmatched. CDR3 sequence (DNA): TGCGCCAGCAGCCCCGGACTAGCGGGAGGGTTCGGGGAGCTGTTTTTT. Its protein is CASSPGLAGGFGELFF.

This clone occurred a few times. One end of the junction is discordant with germline, which a read error may explain. The chain recombines TRBV6-5 with TRBJ1-4, with D unresolved. Germline assignment: CDR1 MNHEY and CDR2 SVGAGI. The CDR3 is 14 residues long. As DNA, the CDR3 is TGTGCCAGCAGTTACAGGGCTTCTAATGAAAAACTGTTTTTC. Protein product: CASSYRASNEKLFF.

This rearrangement joins TRBV20-1 to TRBJ2-5, with 8 nucleotides matching TRBD1. The ends lost 2 bases at V and 7 bases at J; junction bases unmatched: 9. Germline loops: CDR1 DFQATT, CDR2 SNEGSKA (reference sequence). The CDR3 consists of 14 residues. CDR3 nucleotides: TGCAGTGCTAGACGCAGACAGGGGTGGGGGACCCAGTACTTC. Protein sequence: CSARRRQGWGTQYF.

This chain uses TRBV27 with TRBJ2-7; D is possibly TRBD2 (6 bases). The CDR3 extends over 16 amino acids. Per the germline V gene, CDR1 is MNHEY and CDR2 is SMNVEV (reference sequence). Trimming cost V 5 bases and J 0 bases, with 17 bases left between them. The CDR3 here is CASSPGLHLISYEQYF. The CDR3 DNA reads TGTGCCAGCAGTCCTGGACTACACTTAATCTCCTACGAGCAGTACTTC.

For this clone: This could be a read error, since a much larger clone is one nucleotide away. The chain combines TRBV7-9 with TRBJ1-1, with unresolved D. Germline loops: CDR1 SEHNR, CDR2 FQNEAQ (reference sequence). The CDR3 totals 13 residues. V gave up 3 bases and J gave up 8 bases, with 13 bases separating them. CDR3: CASSLCGWTEAFF. CDR3 bases: TGTGCCAGCAGCTTGTGCGGATGGACGGAAGCTTTCTTT.

The genes are TRBV10-1 and TRBJ2-5, with 9 bases identical to TRBD1. The junction had 5 bases not matched to a gene; V was cut back by 4 bases and J by 2 bases. This CDR3 has 15 amino acids. Germline-derived CDR1 and CDR2 are WNHNN and SYGVQD (reference sequence). This CDR3 reads CASSAGTGFQETQYF. The CDR3 region has the DNA TGCGCCAGCAGTGCCGGGACAGGGTTTCAAGAGACCCAGTACTTC.